This is a list of T cell receptor beta chains from one sample in a study of graft-versus-host responses after intestinal transplantation. No antigen has been identified for these receptors. The table came from immunoSEQ multiplex PCR; TCRdb's copy has only in-frame clones and leaves some out. The data hold approximately 100,000 clones, with roughly 87% observed a single time. The sequenced sample was unstimulated CD4+ T cells sorted from spleen or lymph node cells, obtained before intestinal transplant. These receptors all come from a human donor who received an intestinal transplant. Each CDR3 is given with its conserved first and last residue. Fields, in order: clone size, V gene, D gene, J gene, CDR3 protein, CDR3 DNA. The D gene is left open where the match is weak. Only some rows state a clone size, as once, few, many or a class for expanded clones.

.	TRBV4-2	.	TRBJ1-2	CASSQAGVDGYTF	TGTGCCAGCAGCCAAGCGGGGGTTGACGGCTACACCTTC
.	TRBV19	.	TRBJ2-5	CASSILSTRAEETQYF	TGTGCCAGTAGTATCCTTAGTACCAGGGCGGAGGAGACCCAGTACTTC
.	TRBV7-3	.	TRBJ2-1	CASSLEPRKREQFF	TGTGCCAGCAGCTTAGAACCACGGAAGCGCGAGCAGTTCTTC
.	TRBV27	.	TRBJ1-1	CASSLYRENTEAFF	TGTGCCAGCAGTTTGTACAGGGAAAACACTGAAGCTTTCTTT
.	TRBV25-1	TRBD1	TRBJ2-5	CASSQGAGETQYF	TGTGCCAGCAGTCAGGGGGCCGGAGAGACCCAGTACTTC
once	TRBV7-9	.	TRBJ1-1	CASSSQGWGTEAFF	TGTGCCAGCAGCTCCCAGGGATGGGGCACTGAAGCTTTCTTT
.	TRBV11-2	TRBD1	TRBJ1-3	CASSWDRGNTIYF	TGTGCCAGCAGCTGGGACAGGGGAAACACCATATATTTT
.	TRBV9	.	TRBJ1-4	CASSVGAGGDEKLFF	TGTGCCAGCAGCGTAGGGGCAGGTGGGGATGAAAAACTGTTTTTT
.	TRBV27	.	TRBJ2-1	CASKHLGTRKFF	TGTGCCAGCAAACACCTAGGGACACGGAAATTCTTC
few	TRBV5-1	TRBD2	TRBJ2-1	CASRSGTTADEQFF	TGCGCCAGCCGTTCCGGGACTACGGCTGATGAGCAGTTCTTC
.	TRBV5-1	TRBD1	TRBJ1-1	CASSLEPGQGPRVTEAFF	TGCGCCAGCAGCTTGGAACCGGGACAGGGGCCCAGAGTCACTGAAGCTTTCTTT
.	TRBV6-1	.	TRBJ1-2	CASSDPSLNYGYTF	TGTGCCAGCAGTGATCCGAGTCTCAACTATGGCTACACCTTC
.	TRBV2	.	TRBJ1-1	CASITQLNTEAFF	TGTGCCAGCATTACGCAGTTGAACACTGAAGCTTTCTTT
.	TRBV5-1	.	TRBJ2-7	CASSSVNGGFGEQYF	TGCGCCAGCAGCTCCGTTAATGGGGGGTTTGGAGAGCAGTACTTC
once	TRBV7-9	TRBD1	TRBJ1-1	CASSTAGQVNTEAFF	TGTGCCAGCAGCACGGCGGGACAGGTTAACACTGAAGCTTTCTTT
.	TRBV9	TRBD2	TRBJ2-7	CASSPGLAIYEQYF	TGTGCCAGCAGCCCGGGACTAGCTATCTACGAGCAGTACTTC